The 5 T cell receptor beta chains presented below share a single source sample, sequenced in a study of shared clonotypes between healthy human individuals. Only in-frame clones appear in the TCRdb table, and some are missing; sequencing was by immunoSEQ multiplex PCR. The table lists 1,500,000 or so clones, 98% of them singletons. Input material: naive CD4+ T cells sorted from blood. The subset was: CD45RA+ positively selected. Every receptor here comes from a man in his thirties or forties in good health.

The chain uses TRBV7-8 and TRBJ2-2; tentative D call: TRBD1 (5 bases). Germline V gene data show CDR1 as SGHVS and CDR2 as FQNEAQ. Trimming cost V 3 bases and J 1 base, with 15 bases left between them. This CDR3 contains 17 residues. The CDR3 here is CASSFSLLGRNTGELFF. CDR3 nucleotides: TGTGCCAGCAGCTTTTCTCTTCTGGGGCGGAACACCGGGGAGCTGTTTTTT.

The chain employs TRBV18 and TRBJ2-3; weak D call: TRBD2 (6 bases). V lost 1 base and J lost 6, with 8 bases in between. The CDR3 contains 13 residues. Per the germline V gene, CDR1 is KGHSH and CDR2 is LQKENI. CDR3 DNA sequence: TGTGCCAGCTCACCACTTCGGGGGGATACGCAGTATTTT. This gives the protein CASSPLRGDTQYF.

This clone came up once. This chain uses TRBV14 with TRBJ1-1, with D hard to call. This CDR3 contains 15 residues. Germline CDR1 SGHDN, CDR2 FVKESK. V dropped 4 bases and J dropped 2 bases, with 14 bases sitting between them. The CDR3 is CASSPTLGKNTEAFF. The CDR3 nucleotides read TGTGCCAGCAGCCCAACGTTGGGGAAAAACACTGAAGCTTTCTTT.

The chain links TRBV11-2 to TRBJ2-1; perhaps TRBD2 as D (6 bases). Deletions cut 1 base from V and 7 bases from J, with 11 bases between. The CDR3 is 14 amino acids. CDR1 SGHAT and CDR2 FQNNGV come from the germline V gene. The CDR3 protein is CASSLGSRGNEQFF. The CDR3 bases are TGTGCCAGCAGCTTAGGGTCTCGGGGGAATGAGCAGTTCTTC.

The chain recombines TRBV5-1 with TRBJ2-3, with TRBD1 identical over 9 bases. This CDR3 contains 16 residues. CDR1 is SGHRS and CDR2 is YFSETQ in the germline V gene. Losses at the gene ends were 4 bases for V and 3 bases for J; bases not matched to a gene: 9. CDR3 amino acids: CASSDNTGGATDTQYF. CDR3 bases: TGCGCCAGCAGCGACAACACAGGGGGCGCGACAGATACGCAGTATTTT.